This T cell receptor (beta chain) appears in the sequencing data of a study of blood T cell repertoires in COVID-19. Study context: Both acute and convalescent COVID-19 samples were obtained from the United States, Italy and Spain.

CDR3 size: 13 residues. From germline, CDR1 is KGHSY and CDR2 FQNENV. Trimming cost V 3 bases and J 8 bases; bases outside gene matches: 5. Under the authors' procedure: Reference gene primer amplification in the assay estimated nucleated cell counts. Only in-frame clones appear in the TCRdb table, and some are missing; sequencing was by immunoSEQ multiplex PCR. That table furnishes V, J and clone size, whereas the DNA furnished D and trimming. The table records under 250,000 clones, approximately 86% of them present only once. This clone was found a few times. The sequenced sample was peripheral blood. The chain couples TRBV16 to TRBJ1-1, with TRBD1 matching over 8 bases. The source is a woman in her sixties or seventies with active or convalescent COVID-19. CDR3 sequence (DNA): TGTGCCAGCAGCCAGTCAGGACAGGGCGAAGCTTTCTTT. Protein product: CASSQSGQGEAFF.